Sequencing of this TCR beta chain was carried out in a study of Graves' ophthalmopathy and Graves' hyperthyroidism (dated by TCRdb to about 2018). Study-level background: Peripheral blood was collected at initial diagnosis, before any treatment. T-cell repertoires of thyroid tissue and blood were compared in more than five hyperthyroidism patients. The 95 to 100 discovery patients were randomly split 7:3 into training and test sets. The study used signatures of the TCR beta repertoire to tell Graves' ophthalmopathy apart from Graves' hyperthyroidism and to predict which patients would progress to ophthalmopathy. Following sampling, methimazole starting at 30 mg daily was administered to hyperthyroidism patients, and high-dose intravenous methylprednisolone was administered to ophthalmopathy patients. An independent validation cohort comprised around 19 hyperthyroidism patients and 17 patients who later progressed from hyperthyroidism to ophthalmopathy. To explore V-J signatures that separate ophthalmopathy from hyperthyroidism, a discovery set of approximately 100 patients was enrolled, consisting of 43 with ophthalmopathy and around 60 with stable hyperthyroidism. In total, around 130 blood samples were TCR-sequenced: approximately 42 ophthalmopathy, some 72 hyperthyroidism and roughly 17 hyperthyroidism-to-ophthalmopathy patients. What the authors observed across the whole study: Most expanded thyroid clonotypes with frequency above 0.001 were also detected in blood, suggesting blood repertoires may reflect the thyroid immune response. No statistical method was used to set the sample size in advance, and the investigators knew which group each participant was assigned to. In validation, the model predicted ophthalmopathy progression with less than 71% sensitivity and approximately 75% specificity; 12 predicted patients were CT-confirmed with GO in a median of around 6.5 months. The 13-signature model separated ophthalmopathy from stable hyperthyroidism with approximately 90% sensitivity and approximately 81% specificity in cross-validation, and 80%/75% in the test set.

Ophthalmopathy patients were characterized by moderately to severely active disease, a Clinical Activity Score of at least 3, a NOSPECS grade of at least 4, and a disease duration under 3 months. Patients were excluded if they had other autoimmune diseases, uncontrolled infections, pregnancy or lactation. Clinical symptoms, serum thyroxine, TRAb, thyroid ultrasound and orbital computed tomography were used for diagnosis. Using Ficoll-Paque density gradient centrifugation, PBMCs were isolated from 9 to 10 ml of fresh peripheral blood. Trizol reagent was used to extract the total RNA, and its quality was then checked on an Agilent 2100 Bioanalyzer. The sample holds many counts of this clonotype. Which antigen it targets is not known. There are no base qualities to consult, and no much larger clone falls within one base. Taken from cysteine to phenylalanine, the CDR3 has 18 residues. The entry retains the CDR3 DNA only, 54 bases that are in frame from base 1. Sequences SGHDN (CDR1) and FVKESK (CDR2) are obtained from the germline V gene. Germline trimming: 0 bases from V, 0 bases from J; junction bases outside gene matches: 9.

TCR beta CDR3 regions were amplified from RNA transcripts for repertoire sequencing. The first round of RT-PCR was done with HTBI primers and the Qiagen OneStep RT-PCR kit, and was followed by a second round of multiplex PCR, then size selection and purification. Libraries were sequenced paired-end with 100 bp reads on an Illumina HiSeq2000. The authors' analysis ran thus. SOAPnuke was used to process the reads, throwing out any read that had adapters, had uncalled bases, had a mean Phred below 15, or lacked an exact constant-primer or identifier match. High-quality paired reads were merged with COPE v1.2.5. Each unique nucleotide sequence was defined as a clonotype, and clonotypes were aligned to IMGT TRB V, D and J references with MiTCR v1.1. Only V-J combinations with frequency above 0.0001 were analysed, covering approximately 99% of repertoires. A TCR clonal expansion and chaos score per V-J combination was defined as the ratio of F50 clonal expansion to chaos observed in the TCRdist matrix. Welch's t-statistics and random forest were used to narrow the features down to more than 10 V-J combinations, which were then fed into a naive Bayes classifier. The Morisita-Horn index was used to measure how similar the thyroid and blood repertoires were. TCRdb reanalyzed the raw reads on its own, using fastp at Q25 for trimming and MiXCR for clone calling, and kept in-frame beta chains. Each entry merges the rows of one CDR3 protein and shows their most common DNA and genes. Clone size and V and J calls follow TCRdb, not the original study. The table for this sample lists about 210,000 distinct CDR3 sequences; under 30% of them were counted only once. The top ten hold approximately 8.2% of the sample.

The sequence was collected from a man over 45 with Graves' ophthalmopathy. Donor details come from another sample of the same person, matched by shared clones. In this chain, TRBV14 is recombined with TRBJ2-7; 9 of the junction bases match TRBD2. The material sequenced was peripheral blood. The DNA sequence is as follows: TGTGCCAGCAGCCAAGATGGGCTAGCGGGACCGTACTCCTACGAGCAGTACTTC. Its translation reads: CASSQDGLAGPYSYEQYF. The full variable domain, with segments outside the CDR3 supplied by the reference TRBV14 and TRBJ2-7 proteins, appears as EAGVTQFPSHSVIEKGQTVTLRCDPISGHDNLYWYRRVMGKEIKFLLHFVKESKQDESGMPNNRFLAERTGGTYSTLKVQPAELEDSGVYFCASSQDGLAGPYSYEQYFGPGTRLTVT.